A few counts support the clone carrying this TCR beta chain. The target antigen is unknown. CDR3 length: 14 amino acids. The germline CDR1 and CDR2 sequences are SEHNR and FQNEAQ (reference sequence). Trimming left V 5 bases short and J 2 bases short, with 13 bases between. The record originates from a study of response to subunit inactivated influenza vaccine. Whole-study findings and limits: The authors suggested that few new T cells are recruited per seasonal influenza vaccination.

TCRdb re-called the RT-PCR reads with MiXCR, one entry per CDR3 protein. This table holds around 710,000 distinct CDR3 sequences, approximately 13% found once. The sequence came from a man aged 45-60 years who received an inactivated influenza vaccine. Sequencing was performed on PBMCs from blood, taken roughly 2 weeks before vaccination. The rearrangement uses TRBV7-9 and TRBJ2-7, with no clear D. The CDR3 region is CASSDGRRPYEQYF. CDR3 bases: TGTGCCAGCAGCGACGGACGGAGACCCTACGAGCAGTACTTC. The full variable domain, in which reference TRBV7-9 and TRBJ2-7 provide the parts outside the CDR3, is DTGVSQNPRHKITKRGQNVTFRCDPISEHNRLYWYRQTLGQGPEFLTYFQNEAQLEKSRLLSDRFSAERPKGSFSTLEIQRTEQGDSAMYLCASSDGRRPYEQYFGPGTRLTVT.